This is a list of T cell receptor beta chains from one sample in a study of T cell responses to AZD1222 COVID-19 vaccine. Some clones are missing from TCRdb's copy, which holds only in-frame ones; the method was immunoSEQ multiplex PCR. The sample gives under 200,000 clones, roughly nine tenths of which show up once; around 2% is in the top ten. The sequencing used peripheral blood, collected on day 0 of AZD1222 vaccination. The receptors originated from an adult in good health. The CDR3 runs from the conserved cysteine through the conserved F or W. Fields, in order: J gene, V gene, clone size, D gene, CDR3 DNA, CDR3 protein. D genes are given only for firm matches. Only some rows state a clone size, as once, few, many or a class for expanded clones.

j_call: TRBJ2-5
v_call: TRBV12-3/TRBV12-4
clone_size: NA
d_call: NA
cdr3_nt: TGTGCCAGCAGGGTAGGGAGGGAGACCCAGTACTTC
cdr3_aa: CASRVGRETQYF

j_call: TRBJ1-5
v_call: TRBV13
clone_size: NA
d_call: NA
cdr3_nt: TGTGCCAGCAGCTTACGGGGGGGTATTCCCCAGCATTTT
cdr3_aa: CASSLRGGIPQHF

j_call: TRBJ1-3
v_call: TRBV11-3
clone_size: NA
d_call: NA
cdr3_nt: TGTGCCAGCAGCTTAGACGTTGGAAACACCATATATTTT
cdr3_aa: CASSLDVGNTIYF

j_call: TRBJ2-5
v_call: TRBV2
clone_size: NA
d_call: NA
cdr3_nt: TGTGCCAGGCTTGAGGGTGACCCGCAAGAGACCCAGTACTTC
cdr3_aa: CARLEGDPQETQYF

j_call: TRBJ2-1
v_call: TRBV15
clone_size: NA
d_call: TRBD2
cdr3_nt: TGTGCCACCAGTCCACTAGCGGGGTCCTACAATGAGCAGTTCTTC
cdr3_aa: CATSPLAGSYNEQFF

j_call: TRBJ1-2
v_call: TRBV28
clone_size: NA
d_call: TRBD1
cdr3_nt: TGTGCCAGCAGTCTCCCAGGGGGCGGGTATGGCTACACCTTC
cdr3_aa: CASSLPGGGYGYTF

j_call: TRBJ2-2
v_call: TRBV28
clone_size: NA
d_call: NA
cdr3_nt: TGTGCCAGCAGTTTAGCCGGGGAGCTGTTTTTT
cdr3_aa: CASSLAGELFF

j_call: TRBJ1-6
v_call: TRBV7-2
clone_size: NA
d_call: NA
cdr3_nt: TGTGCCAGCAGCTTAGTGTCCACAGGGACGGTGTCACCCCTCCACTTT
cdr3_aa: CASSLVSTGTVSPLHF

j_call: TRBJ1-6
v_call: TRBV7-2
clone_size: NA
d_call: TRBD1
cdr3_nt: TGTGCCAGCAGCCCGACAGGGGGATCACCCCTCCACTTT
cdr3_aa: CASSPTGGSPLHF

j_call: TRBJ2-7
v_call: TRBV6-2/TRBV6-3
clone_size: NA
d_call: NA
cdr3_nt: TGTGCCAGCAGTCGCCCCTTCCTGCGGGGTAGCTCCTACGAGCAGTACTTC
cdr3_aa: CASSRPFLRGSSYEQYF

j_call: TRBJ1-5
v_call: TRBV13
clone_size: NA
d_call: NA
cdr3_nt: TGTGCCAGCAGCTCCGGGACGGAAGGTTATAGCAATCAGCCCCAGCATTTT
cdr3_aa: CASSSGTEGYSNQPQHF

j_call: TRBJ1-1
v_call: TRBV5-8
clone_size: NA
d_call: NA
cdr3_nt: TGTGCCAGCAGCTTACCGGGACTCTTAGAATTGGACACTGAAGCTTTCTTT
cdr3_aa: CASSLPGLLELDTEAFF

j_call: TRBJ2-2
v_call: TRBV24-1
clone_size: NA
d_call: TRBD2
cdr3_nt: TGTGCCACCAGTGGAGGACTAGCTGATACCGGGGAGCTGTTTTTT
cdr3_aa: CATSGGLADTGELFF

j_call: TRBJ2-2
v_call: TRBV7-9
clone_size: NA
d_call: NA
cdr3_nt: TGTGCCAGCCCACCGGGACCGGACACCGGGGAGCTGTTTTTT
cdr3_aa: CASPPGPDTGELFF

j_call: TRBJ1-1
v_call: TRBV2
clone_size: NA
d_call: NA
cdr3_nt: TGTGCCAGCAGTCCCCGGCCCGCTCTTGCTTCGGCTTTCTTT
cdr3_aa: CASSPRPALASAFF

j_call: TRBJ2-2
v_call: TRBV6-5
clone_size: NA
d_call: NA
cdr3_nt: TGTGCCAGCAGGCCTACGGGCGTTGGGGAGCTGTTTTTT
cdr3_aa: CASRPTGVGELFF

j_call: TRBJ1-1
v_call: TRBV19
clone_size: NA
d_call: NA
cdr3_nt: TGTGCCAGTAGGCCGGGGCTGAACACTGAAGCTTTCTTT
cdr3_aa: CASRPGLNTEAFF

j_call: TRBJ1-4
v_call: TRBV18
clone_size: NA
d_call: NA
cdr3_nt: TGTGCCAGCTCACCACCGGACGGGACAAGAAATGAAAAACTGTTTTTT
cdr3_aa: CASSPPDGTRNEKLFF

j_call: TRBJ1-1
v_call: TRBV7-3
clone_size: NA
d_call: NA
cdr3_nt: TGTGCCAGCATCAACCCGGGGGGCACTGAAGCTTTCTTT
cdr3_aa: CASINPGGTEAFF

j_call: TRBJ1-4
v_call: TRBV2
clone_size: NA
d_call: NA
cdr3_nt: TGTGCCAGCCCGGTAGATGAAAAACTGTTTTTT
cdr3_aa: CASPVDEKLFF

j_call: TRBJ2-7
v_call: TRBV4-3
clone_size: NA
d_call: NA
cdr3_nt: TGCGCCAGCAGCCAAGACAGGAGCTACGAGCAGTACTTC
cdr3_aa: CASSQDRSYEQYF

j_call: TRBJ2-7
v_call: TRBV30
clone_size: NA
d_call: NA
cdr3_nt: TGTGCCTGGGGACCCAGGAACGAGCAGTACTTC
cdr3_aa: CAWGPRNEQYF

j_call: TRBJ1-1
v_call: TRBV7-9
clone_size: NA
d_call: NA
cdr3_nt: TGTGCCAGCAGCTCACGGAGGGACACTGAAGCTTTCTTT
cdr3_aa: CASSSRRDTEAFF

j_call: TRBJ2-7
v_call: TRBV5-6
clone_size: NA
d_call: NA
cdr3_nt: TGTGCCAGCAGCTTGGCGGCGTACTACGAGCAGTACTTC
cdr3_aa: CASSLAAYYEQYF

j_call: TRBJ2-7
v_call: TRBV19
clone_size: once
d_call: TRBD2
cdr3_nt: TGTGCCAGTAGTACTCAGGGACTAGCGGGAGGCTCCTACGAGCAGTACTTC
cdr3_aa: CASSTQGLAGGSYEQYF